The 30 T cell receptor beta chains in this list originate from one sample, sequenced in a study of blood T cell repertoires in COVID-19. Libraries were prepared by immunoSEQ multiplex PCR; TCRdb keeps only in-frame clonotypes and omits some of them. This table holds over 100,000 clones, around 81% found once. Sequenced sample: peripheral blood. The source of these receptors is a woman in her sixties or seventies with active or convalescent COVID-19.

The CDR3 bases are TGTGCCAGCAGCCCAACGCAGGGAAACACCATATATTTT. As protein: CASSPTQGNTIYF. The chain recombines TRBV3-1 (or the pseudogene TRBV3-2) with TRBJ1-3; D is unresolved. The CDR3 length is 13 residues. Per germline, CDR1 LGHDT and CDR2 YNNKEL (reference sequence). Trimming took 4 bases from V and 4 from J, leaving 8 bases between them.

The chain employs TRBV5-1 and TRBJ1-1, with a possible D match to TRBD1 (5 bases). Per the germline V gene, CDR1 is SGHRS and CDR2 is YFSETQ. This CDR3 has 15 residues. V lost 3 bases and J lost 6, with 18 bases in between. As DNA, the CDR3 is TGCGCCAGCAGCTCAGGGTACGAACACTCCGCTGAAGCTTTCTTT. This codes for CASSSGYEHSAEAFF.

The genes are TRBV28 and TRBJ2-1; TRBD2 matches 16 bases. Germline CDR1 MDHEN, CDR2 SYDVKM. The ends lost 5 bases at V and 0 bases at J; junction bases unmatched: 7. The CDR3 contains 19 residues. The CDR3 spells CASSLEGLAGGSSYNEQFF. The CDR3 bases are TGTGCCAGCAGTCTGGAGGGACTAGCGGGGGGGAGCTCCTACAATGAGCAGTTCTTC.

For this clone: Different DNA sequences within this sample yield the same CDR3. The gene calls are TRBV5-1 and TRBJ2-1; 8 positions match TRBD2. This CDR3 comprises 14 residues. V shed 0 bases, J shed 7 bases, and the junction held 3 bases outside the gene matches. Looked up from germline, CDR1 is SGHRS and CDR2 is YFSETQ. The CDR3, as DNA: TGCGCCAGCAGCTTGGCGGGAGGGGGGAATGAGCAGTTCTTC. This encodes CASSLAGGGNEQFF.

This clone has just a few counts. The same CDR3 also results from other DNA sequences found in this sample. Here the CDR3 DNA reads TGTGCCAGCAGCTTACAGGGAATGAACACTGAAGCTTTCTTT. It yields the protein CASSLQGMNTEAFF. This chain joins TRBV11-2 and TRBJ1-1, with D possibly TRBD1 on 5 matching bases. The CDR3 spans 14 residues. The V end lost 2 bases, the J end lost 0 bases, and 7 bases lay between the germline ends. Germline CDR1 and CDR2: SGHAT and FQNNGV.

The CDR3 DNA reads as TGTGCCAGCAGTGGCCCGACAGGGTCCTACAATGAGCAGTTCTTC. Protein: CASSGPTGSYNEQFF. The rearrangement uses TRBV2 and TRBJ2-1; 7 bases are shared with TRBD1. Losses at the gene ends were 4 bases for V and 1 base for J; bases not matched to a gene: 4. Germline V gene data show CDR1 as SNHLY and CDR2 as FYNNEI. The CDR3 extends over 15 amino acids.

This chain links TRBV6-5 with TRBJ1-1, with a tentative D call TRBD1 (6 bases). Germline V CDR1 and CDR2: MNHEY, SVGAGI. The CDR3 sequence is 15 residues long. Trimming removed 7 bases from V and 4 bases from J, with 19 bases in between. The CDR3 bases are TGTGCCAGCACCCCTCGGGGGGGCGGGGGCACTGAAGCTTTCTTT. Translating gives CASTPRGGGGTEAFF.

CDR3 region: CSASGAGGPGETQYF. The CDR3 DNA sequence: TGCAGTGCTAGTGGAGCGGGGGGGCCGGGGGAGACCCAGTACTTC. This chain links TRBV20-1 with TRBJ2-5; 10 bases agree with TRBD2. Trimming cost V 3 bases and J 5 bases; bases outside gene matches: 9. Germline-derived CDR1 and CDR2 are DFQATT and SNEGSKA (reference sequence). This CDR3 comprises 15 residues.

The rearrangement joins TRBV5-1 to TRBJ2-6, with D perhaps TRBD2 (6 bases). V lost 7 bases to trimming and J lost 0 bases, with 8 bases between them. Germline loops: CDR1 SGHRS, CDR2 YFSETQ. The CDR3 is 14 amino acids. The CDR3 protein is CASSGSSGANVLTF. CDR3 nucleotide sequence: TGCGCCAGCTCCGGGAGCTCTGGGGCCAACGTCCTGACTTTC.

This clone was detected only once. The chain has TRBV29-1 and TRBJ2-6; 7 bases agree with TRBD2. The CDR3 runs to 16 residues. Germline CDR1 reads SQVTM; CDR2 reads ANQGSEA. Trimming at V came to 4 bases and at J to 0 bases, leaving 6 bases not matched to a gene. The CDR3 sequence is CSVGGGTLSGANVLTF. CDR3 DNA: TGCAGCGTTGGGGGGGGGACCCTCTCTGGGGCCAACGTCCTGACTTTC.

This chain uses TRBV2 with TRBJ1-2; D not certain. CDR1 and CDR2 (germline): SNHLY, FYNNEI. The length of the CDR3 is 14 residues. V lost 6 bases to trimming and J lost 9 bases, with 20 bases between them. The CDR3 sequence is CASRIGAGSGSYTF. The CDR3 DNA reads TGTGCCAGCAGAATAGGCGCGGGTTCGGGGAGCTACACCTTC.

The CDR3 region is CASSQDRGAPQHF. The CDR3 coding sequence is TGTGCCAGCAGCCAAGATCGGGGTGCGCCCCAGCATTTT. The chain has TRBV14 and TRBJ1-5; D gene unclear. CDR1 SGHDN and CDR2 FVKESK come from the germline V gene. This CDR3 spans 13 amino acids. Trimming shortened V by 0 bases and J by 9 bases, and 9 bases separated the two germline ends.

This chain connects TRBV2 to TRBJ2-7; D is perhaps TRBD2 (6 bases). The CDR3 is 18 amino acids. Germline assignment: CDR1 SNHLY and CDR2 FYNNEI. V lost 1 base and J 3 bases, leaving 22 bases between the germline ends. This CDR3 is CASSEVRLSETRVYEQYF. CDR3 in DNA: TGTGCCAGCAGTGAAGTTAGGTTGTCCGAGACTAGGGTCTACGAGCAGTACTTC.

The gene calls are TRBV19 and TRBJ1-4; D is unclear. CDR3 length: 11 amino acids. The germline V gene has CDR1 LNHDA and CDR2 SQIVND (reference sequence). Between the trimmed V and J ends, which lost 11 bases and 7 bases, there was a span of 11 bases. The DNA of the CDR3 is TGTGCCCGTGGAGGACGTGAAAAACTGTTTTTT. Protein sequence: CARGGREKLFF.

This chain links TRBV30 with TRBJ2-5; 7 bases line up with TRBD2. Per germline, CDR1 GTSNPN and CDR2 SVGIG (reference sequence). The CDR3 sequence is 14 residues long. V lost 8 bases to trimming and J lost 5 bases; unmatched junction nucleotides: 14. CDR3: CAGHLAVGRETQYF. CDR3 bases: TGTGCCGGCCACCTAGCGGTTGGAAGGGAGACCCAGTACTTC. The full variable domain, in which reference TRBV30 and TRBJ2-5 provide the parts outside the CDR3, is SQTIHQWPATLVQPVGSPLSLECTVEGTSNPNLYWYRQAAGRGLQLLFYSVGIGQISSEVPQNLSASRPQDRQFILSSKKLLLSDSGFYLCAGHLAVGRETQYFGPGTRLLVL.

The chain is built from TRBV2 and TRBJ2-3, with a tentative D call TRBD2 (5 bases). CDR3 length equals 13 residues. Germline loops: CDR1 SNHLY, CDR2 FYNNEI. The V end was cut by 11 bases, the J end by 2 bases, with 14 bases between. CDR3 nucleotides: TGTGCCGACGTCGGGGTAAACACAGATACGCAGTATTTT. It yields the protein CADVGVNTDTQYF.

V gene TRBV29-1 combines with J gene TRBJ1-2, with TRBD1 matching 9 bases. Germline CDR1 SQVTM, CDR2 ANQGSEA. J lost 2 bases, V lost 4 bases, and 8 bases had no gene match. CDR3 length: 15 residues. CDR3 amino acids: CSVAGTGSSNYGYTF. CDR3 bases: TGCAGCGTTGCCGGGACAGGGTCATCAAACTATGGCTACACCTTC. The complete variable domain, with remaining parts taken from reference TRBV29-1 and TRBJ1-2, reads SAVISQKPSRDICQRGTSLTIQCQVDSQVTMMFWYRQQPGQSLTLIATANQGSEATYESGFVIDKFPISRPNLTFSTLTVSNMSPEDSSIYLCSVAGTGSSNYGYTFGSGTRLTVV.

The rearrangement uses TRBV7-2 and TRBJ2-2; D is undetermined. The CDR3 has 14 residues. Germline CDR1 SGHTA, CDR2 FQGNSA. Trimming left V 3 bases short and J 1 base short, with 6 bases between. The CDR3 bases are TGTGCCAGCAGCTTCCGGGTGAACACCGGGGAGCTGTTTTTT. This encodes CASSFRVNTGELFF.

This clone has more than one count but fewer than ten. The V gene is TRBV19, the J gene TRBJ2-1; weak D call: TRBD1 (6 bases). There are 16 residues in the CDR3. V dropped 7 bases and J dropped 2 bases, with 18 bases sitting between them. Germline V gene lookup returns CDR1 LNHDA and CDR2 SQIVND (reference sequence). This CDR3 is CASIASGQPAYNEQFF. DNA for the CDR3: TGTGCCAGTATTGCCTCAGGACAGCCGGCCTACAATGAGCAGTTCTTC.

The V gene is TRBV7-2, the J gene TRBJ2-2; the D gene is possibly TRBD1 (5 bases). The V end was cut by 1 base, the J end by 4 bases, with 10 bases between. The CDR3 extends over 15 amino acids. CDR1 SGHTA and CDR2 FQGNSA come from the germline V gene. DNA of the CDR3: TGTGCCAGCAGCTTAGTTCGCCAGGGCACCGGGGAGCTGTTTTTT. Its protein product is CASSLVRQGTGELFF. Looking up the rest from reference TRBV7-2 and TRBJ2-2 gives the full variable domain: GAGVSQSPSNKVTEKGKDVELRCDPISGHTALYWYRQSLGQGLEFLIYFQGNSAPDKSGLPSDRFSAERTGGSVSTLTIQRTQQEDSAVYLCASSLVRQGTGELFFGEGSRLTVL.

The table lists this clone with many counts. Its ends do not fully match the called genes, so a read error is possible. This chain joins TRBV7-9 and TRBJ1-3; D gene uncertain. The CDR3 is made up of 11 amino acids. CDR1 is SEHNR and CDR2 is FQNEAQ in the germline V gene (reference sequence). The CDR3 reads CASSREVYLTF. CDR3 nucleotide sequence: TGTGCCAGCAGCCGAGAGGTCTATCTCACTTTT. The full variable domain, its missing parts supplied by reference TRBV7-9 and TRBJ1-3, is DTGVSQNPRHKITKRGQNVTFRCDPISEHNRLYWYRQTLGQGPEFLTYFQNEAQLEKSRLLSDRFSAERPKGSFSTLEIQRTEQGDSAMYLCASSREVYLTFGEGSWLTVV.

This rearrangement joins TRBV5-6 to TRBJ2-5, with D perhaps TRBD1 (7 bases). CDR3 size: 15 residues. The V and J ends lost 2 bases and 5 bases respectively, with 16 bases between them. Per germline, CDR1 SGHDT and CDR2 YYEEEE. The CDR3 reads CASSFSSSGGETQYF. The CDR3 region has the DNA TGTGCCAGCAGCTTTTCTTCCTCAGGGGGGGAGACCCAGTACTTC.

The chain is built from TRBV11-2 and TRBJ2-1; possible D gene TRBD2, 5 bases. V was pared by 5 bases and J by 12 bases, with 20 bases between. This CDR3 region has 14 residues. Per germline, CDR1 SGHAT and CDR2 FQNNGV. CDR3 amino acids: CASSRADSKNGQFF. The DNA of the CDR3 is TGTGCCAGCAGCCGGGCGGACTCAAAGAACGGGCAGTTCTTC. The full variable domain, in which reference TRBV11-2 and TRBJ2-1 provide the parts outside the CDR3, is EAGVAQSPRYKIIEKRQSVAFWCNPISGHATLYWYQQILGQGPKLLIQFQNNGVVDDSQLPKDRFSAERLKGVDSTLKIQPAKLEDSAVYLCASSRADSKNGQFFGPGTRLTVL.

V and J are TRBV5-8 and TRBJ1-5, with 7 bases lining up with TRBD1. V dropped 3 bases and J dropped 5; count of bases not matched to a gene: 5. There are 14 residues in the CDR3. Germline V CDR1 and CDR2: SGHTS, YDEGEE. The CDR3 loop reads CASSYRGRDQPQHF. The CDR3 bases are TGTGCCAGCAGCTACAGGGGAAGGGATCAGCCCCAGCATTTT.

In DNA, the CDR3 is TGTGCCATCGGCGACCACGGGGACAGGGTTTATGGCTACACCTTC. Translation: CAIGDHGDRVYGYTF. The chain carries TRBV10-3 and TRBJ1-2; 9 nucleotides line up with TRBD1. Germline-derived CDR1 and CDR2 are ENHRY and SYGVKD. The V gene end was trimmed by 8 bases and the J gene end by 5 bases; junction bases not matched to a gene: 12. There are 15 residues in the CDR3.

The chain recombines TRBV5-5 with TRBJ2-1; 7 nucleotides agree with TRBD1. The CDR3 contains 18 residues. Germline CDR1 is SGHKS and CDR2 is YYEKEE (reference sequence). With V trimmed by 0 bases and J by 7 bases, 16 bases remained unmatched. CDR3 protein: CASSLGAALAADRNEQFF. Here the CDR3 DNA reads TGTGCCAGCAGCTTGGGGGCTGCGCTCGCGGCGGACAGGAATGAGCAGTTCTTC.

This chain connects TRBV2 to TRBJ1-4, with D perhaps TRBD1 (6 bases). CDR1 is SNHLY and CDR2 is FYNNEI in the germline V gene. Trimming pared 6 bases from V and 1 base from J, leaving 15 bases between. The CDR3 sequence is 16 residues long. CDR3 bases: TGTGCCAGCAGATCCCCAGGGGAAGGAACTAATGAAAAACTGTTTTTT. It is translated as CASRSPGEGTNEKLFF.

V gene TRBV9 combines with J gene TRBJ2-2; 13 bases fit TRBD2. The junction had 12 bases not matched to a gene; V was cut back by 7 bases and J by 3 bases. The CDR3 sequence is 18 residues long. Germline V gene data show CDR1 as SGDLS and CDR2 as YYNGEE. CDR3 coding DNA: TGTGCCAGCGGCCGCCGGACTAGCGGGAGTCGGGACACCGGGGAGCTGTTTTTT. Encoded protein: CASGRRTSGSRDTGELFF.

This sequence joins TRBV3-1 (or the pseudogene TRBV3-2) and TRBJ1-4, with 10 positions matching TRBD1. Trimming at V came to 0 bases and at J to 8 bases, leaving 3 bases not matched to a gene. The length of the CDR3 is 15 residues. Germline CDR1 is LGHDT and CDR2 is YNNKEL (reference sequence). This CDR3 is CASSQDRTGGEKLFF. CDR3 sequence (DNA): TGTGCCAGCAGCCAAGATCGGACAGGGGGAGAAAAACTGTTTTTT.

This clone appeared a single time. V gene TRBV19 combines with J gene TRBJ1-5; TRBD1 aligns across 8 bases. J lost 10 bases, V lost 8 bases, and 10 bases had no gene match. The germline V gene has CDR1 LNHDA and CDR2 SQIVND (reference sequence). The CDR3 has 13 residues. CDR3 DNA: TGTGCCAGTTCGTCGGCAGGGGGCAATCCCCAGCATTTT. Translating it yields CASSSAGGNPQHF.